The 32 T cell receptor beta chains in this list originate from one sample, sequenced in a study of molecular identifiers for immune sequencing clone quantification. Each CDR3 protein is one row after TCRdb ran MiXCR on the PCR reads. The table records a few hundred thousand distinct CDR3 sequences, around 23% of them present only once. The sequencing input was naive CD8+ T cells from blood, with Jurkat cell RNA spiked in. The subset denotes: FACS-sorted CD8+CD4-CCR7+CD45RA+ naive T cells. The receptors come from a human donor in good health. Some libraries in this study had Jurkat cell RNA spiked in.

The chain combines TRBV7-9 with TRBJ1-3, with TRBD1 identical over 7 bases. Losses at the gene ends were 2 bases for V and 4 bases for J; bases not matched to a gene: 11. Germline CDR1 and CDR2: SEHNR and FQNEAQ (reference sequence). CDR3 size: 17 residues. The CDR3 coding sequence is TGTGCCAGCAGCTTACCCGCGACAGGGCTAGCAGGAAACACCATATATTTT. This encodes CASSLPATGLAGNTIYF. Full variable domain (missing parts from reference TRBV7-9 and TRBJ1-3): DTGVSQNPRHKITKRGQNVTFRCDPISEHNRLYWYRQTLGQGPEFLTYFQNEAQLEKSRLLSDRFSAERPKGSFSTLEIQRTEQGDSAMYLCASSLPATGLAGNTIYFGEGSWLTVV.

There are many counts of this clonotype. This rearrangement joins TRBV5-1 to TRBJ2-3, with D perhaps matching TRBD2 (6 bases). V was trimmed by 4 bases and J by 2 bases, leaving 14 bases between them. The CDR3 is made up of 15 amino acids. Germline loops: CDR1 SGHRS, CDR2 YFSETQ. Here the CDR3 DNA reads TGCGCCAGCAGCCCGGAGGGTACCTTCACAGATACGCAGTATTTT. The encoded protein is CASSPEGTFTDTQYF.

The chain is built from TRBV30 and TRBJ2-7; the D is unclear. From germline, CDR1 is GTSNPN and CDR2 SVGIG (reference sequence). Trimming left V 1 base short and J 2 bases short, with 6 bases between. CDR3 length: 12 residues. The CDR3 region has the DNA TGTGCCTGGAGTGATCCAGCCTACGAGCAGTACTTC. It yields the protein CAWSDPAYEQYF. Based on the CDR3 plus reference TRBV30 and TRBJ2-7, the full variable domain is SQTIHQWPATLVQPVGSPLSLECTVEGTSNPNLYWYRQAAGRGLQLLFYSVGIGQISSEVPQNLSASRPQDRQFILSSKKLLLSDSGFYLCAWSDPAYEQYFGPGTRLTVT.

Details on this clonotype: This sequence may be a read error, since a much larger clone differs from it by one base. The rearrangement joins TRBV20-1 to TRBJ2-7, with 8 bases matching TRBD2. From germline, CDR1 is DFQATT and CDR2 SNEGSKA (reference sequence). The CDR3 runs to 14 residues. The CDR3 here is CSASLAGTSYELYF. For the CDR3, the DNA is TGCAGTGCTAGCTTAGCGGGAACCTCCTACGAGCTGTACTTC.

This clonotype was counted at least ten times. CDR3 DNA sequence: TGTGCCAGCCGACTCTACGATCAAGAGACCCAGTACTTC. As protein: CASRLYDQETQYF. The V gene is TRBV5-4, the J gene TRBJ2-5; D is unclear. Trimming stripped 7 bases from V and 2 bases from J, with 12 bases between. The CDR3 has 13 residues. Germline assignment: CDR1 SGHNT and CDR2 YYREEE (reference sequence). The complete variable domain, with remaining parts taken from reference TRBV5-4 and TRBJ2-5, reads ETGVTQSPTHLIKTRGQQVTLRCSSQSGHNTVSWYQQALGQGPQFIFQYYREEENGRGNFPPRFSGLQFPNYSSELNVNALELDDSALYLCASRLYDQETQYFGPGTRLLVL.

This chain joins TRBV20-1 and TRBJ2-7, with 7 nucleotides matching TRBD1. There are 16 residues in the CDR3. Looked up from germline, CDR1 is DFQATT and CDR2 is SNEGSKA (reference sequence). Trimming took 0 bases from V and 3 from J; bases not matched to a gene: 11. The CDR3 sequence: CSARDPGRDSYYEQYF. Here the CDR3 DNA reads TGCAGTGCTAGAGATCCGGGCCGGGACAGCTACTACGAGCAGTACTTC.

This clonotype was seen only a few times. The V gene is TRBV6-5, the J gene TRBJ2-1; 11 nucleotides match TRBD2. This CDR3 region has 15 residues. With V trimmed by 0 bases and J by 9 bases, 4 bases remained unmatched. Germline CDR1 and CDR2: MNHEY and SVGAGI. CDR3 DNA: TGTGCCAGCAGTTACTCTAGCGGGAGGGTCGTTGAGCAGTTCTTC. It specifies CASSYSSGRVVEQFF.

This clonotype was seen a handful of times. This chain connects TRBV18 to TRBJ1-1; 8 bases align to TRBD1. The CDR3 covers 14 residues. V trimming: 0 bases; J trimming: 4 bases; junction bases outside the gene matches: 1. Germline CDR1 KGHSH, CDR2 LQKENI. DNA of the CDR3: TGTGCCAGCTCACCACCTGACAGGGGCACTGAAGCTTTCTTT. Protein product: CASSPPDRGTEAFF.

V gene TRBV3-1 combines with J gene TRBJ1-1; D not resolved. The CDR3 runs 15 residues. CDR1 LGHDT and CDR2 YNNKEL come from the germline V gene (reference sequence). Deletions cut 4 bases from V and 0 bases from J, with 12 bases between. CDR3 protein: CASSRPDGLNTEAFF. DNA for the CDR3: TGTGCCAGCAGCCGACCGGACGGACTGAACACTGAAGCTTTCTTT. Full variable domain (missing parts from reference TRBV3-1 and TRBJ1-1): DTAVSQTPKYLVTQMGNDKSIKCEQNLGHDTMYWYKQDSKKFLKIMFSYNNKELIINETVPNRFSPKSPDKAHLNLHINSLELGDSAVYFCASSRPDGLNTEAFFGQGTRLTVV.

The chain joins TRBV7-8 to TRBJ2-7; possible D gene TRBD2, 6 bases. This CDR3 is built from 12 residues. Germline V lookup: CDR1 SGHVS, CDR2 FQNEAQ. Trimming removed 5 bases from V and 5 bases from J, with 10 bases in between. CDR3 in DNA: TGTGCCAGCAGCGAGGACTATGACGAGCAGTACTTC. Amino acids: CASSEDYDEQYF. The entire variable domain, with the rest obtained from reference TRBV7-8 and TRBJ2-7, is as follows: GAGVSQSPRYKVAKRGQDVALRCDPISGHVSLFWYQQALGQGPEFLTYFQNEAQLDKSGLPSDRFFAERPEGSVSTLKIQRTQQEDSAVYLCASSEDYDEQYFGPGTRLTVT.

Turning to this clonotype: A single base separates this from a much larger clone, so it may be a read error. V usage is TRBV27 and J usage is TRBJ2-2; D unresolved. Germline lookup yields CDR1 MNHEY and CDR2 SMNVEV (reference sequence). V was shortened by 1 base and J by 5 bases, with 5 bases between the two germline ends. The CDR3 is made up of 13 amino acids. The CDR3 protein is CASSLYGTGELFF. The CDR3 region has the DNA TGTGCCAGCAGTTTATATGGGACCGGGGAGCTGTTTTTT.

This clonotype was recorded at least ten times. The V call is TRBV28, the J call TRBJ1-1, with D unresolved. The CDR3 loop spans 14 amino acids. V was shortened by 5 bases and J by 5 bases, with 15 bases between the two germline ends. Germline V gives CDR1 MDHEN, CDR2 SYDVKM. Here the CDR3 reads CASSAHKAVTEAFF. The CDR3 DNA follows: TGTGCCAGCAGTGCGCACAAGGCTGTGACTGAAGCTTTCTTT. Complete variable domain (other parts from reference TRBV28 and TRBJ1-1): DVKVTQSSRYLVKRTGEKVFLECVQDMDHENMFWYRQDPGLGLRLIYFSYDVKMKEKGDIPEGYSVSREKKERFSLILESASTNQTSMYLCASSAHKAVTEAFFGQGTRLTVV.

In this sample, this clonotype turned up many times. The chain uses TRBV20-1 and TRBJ1-3; D call uncertain. CDR1 and CDR2 (germline): DFQATT, SNEGSKA (reference sequence). This CDR3 has 14 residues. V was clipped by 1 base and J by 0 bases, with 7 bases between them. CDR3 in DNA: TGCAGTGCTAGAGTACCGTACTCTGGAAACACCATATATTTT. It specifies CSARVPYSGNTIYF.

This clonotype appeared a single time. A single base separates this from a much larger clone, so it may be a read error. V and J are TRBV6-2 or TRBV6-3 and TRBJ2-7, with TRBD2 matching over 8 bases. This CDR3 has 15 residues. J gave up 6 bases and V 2 bases, and 9 bases lay outside the gene matches. CDR1 MNHEY and CDR2 SVGEGT come from the germline V gene. The CDR3 sequence is CASSYPGSSGPEQYF. Written as DNA, the CDR3 is TGTGCCAGCAGTTACCCGGGATCTAGCGGGCCCGAGCAGTACTTC.

The rearrangement uses TRBV29-1 and TRBJ2-5; no clear D. V was trimmed by 4 bases and J by 2 bases, leaving 14 bases between them. The CDR3 is made up of 14 amino acids. The germline gives CDR1 SQVTM, CDR2 ANQGSEA. This CDR3 reads CSVAMWRQQETQYF. CDR3 DNA sequence: TGCAGCGTTGCTATGTGGCGGCAGCAAGAGACCCAGTACTTC.

This clonotype was detected only a few times. V usage is TRBV14 and J usage is TRBJ2-1; TRBD2 matches 10 bases. This CDR3 contains 18 residues. Looked up from germline, CDR1 is SGHDN and CDR2 is FVKESK. The V gene end was trimmed by 2 bases and the J gene end by 11 bases; junction bases not matched to a gene: 18. The CDR3 reads CASSQRGTLAGVLPKQFF. CDR3 DNA sequence: TGTGCCAGCAGCCAAAGGGGGACGCTAGCGGGAGTCCTCCCGAAGCAGTTCTTC. Variable domain in full (rest from reference TRBV14 and TRBJ2-1): EAGVTQFPSHSVIEKGQTVTLRCDPISGHDNLYWYRRVMGKEIKFLLHFVKESKQDESGMPNNRFLAERTGGTYSTLKVQPAELEDSGVYFCASSQRGTLAGVLPKQFFGPGTRLTVL.

This chain connects TRBV4-3 to TRBJ2-7, with 7 nucleotides matching TRBD2. V dropped 8 bases and J dropped 5; count of bases not matched to a gene: 15. There are 15 residues in the CDR3. CDR1 LGHNA and CDR2 YSLEER come from the germline V gene. CDR3 sequence: CASRPRAGGLHEQYF. The CDR3 DNA follows: TGCGCCAGCCGCCCACGGGCCGGGGGACTACACGAGCAGTACTTC.

The chain has TRBV3-1 and TRBJ1-2, with D unclear. Germline V lookup: CDR1 LGHDT, CDR2 YNNKEL (reference sequence). Deletions cut 1 base from V and 8 bases from J, with 17 bases between. The CDR3 loop spans 15 amino acids. The CDR3 sequence: CASSQARTEVNGYTF. DNA for the CDR3: TGTGCCAGCAGCCAAGCGAGGACCGAAGTTAACGGCTACACCTTC.

This clonotype was found a few times. The chain is built from TRBV20-1 and TRBJ2-7; D uncertain. The CDR3 runs 14 residues. The germline V gene encodes CDR1 DFQATT and CDR2 SNEGSKA (reference sequence). V lost 4 bases to trimming and J lost 1 base, with 14 bases between them. The CDR3 DNA follows: TGCAGTGCTACAGCACTCCTAGGGTCCTACGAGCAGTACTTC. It translates to CSATALLGSYEQYF.

In regard to this clonotype: It is likely a read error, because the conserved phenylalanine at the end of the CDR3 is missing. The chain carries TRBV2 and TRBJ2-7, with D possibly TRBD1 on 5 matching bases. CDR1 is SNHLY, CDR2 FYNNEI, per germline. CDR3 length: 13 amino acids. V lost 10 bases and J 3 bases, leaving 16 bases between the germline ends. The CDR3 reads CATAGQGDYEQYL. The CDR3 DNA reads TGTGCCACCGCCGGGCAGGGTGACTACGAGCAGTACCTC.

Only a few counts were recorded for this clonotype. V usage is TRBV4-3 and J usage is TRBJ1-2; possible D gene TRBD1, 5 bases. Germline CDR1 and CDR2: LGHNA and YSLEER. This CDR3 region has 18 residues. With 0 bases removed from V and 3 bases from J, the gap between germline ends came to 20 bases. The CDR3 here is CASSQDWAGWVKDYGYTF. In DNA form, the CDR3 reads TGCGCCAGCAGCCAAGATTGGGCAGGGTGGGTTAAAGACTATGGCTACACCTTC.

This clonotype came up a few times. The chain is built from TRBV7-9 and TRBJ1-2; tentative D call: TRBD1 (5 bases). From germline, CDR1 is SEHNR and CDR2 FQNEAQ (reference sequence). Trimming cost V 2 bases and J 8 bases, with 21 bases left between them. The CDR3 contains 16 residues. The CDR3 loop is CASSLPIGVTGSGYTF. The DNA for the CDR3 is TGTGCCAGCAGCTTACCTATTGGTGTTACAGGTTCCGGCTACACCTTC.

This clonotype was observed a handful of times. The rearrangement joins TRBV7-9 to TRBJ2-3, with 11 bases lining up with TRBD2. The germline V gene encodes CDR1 SEHNR and CDR2 FQNEAQ (reference sequence). The CDR3 consists of 17 residues. The junction had 10 bases not matched to a gene; V was cut back by 6 bases and J by 2 bases. CDR3 coding DNA: TGTGCCAGCAGTTCTTATAGCGGGGGGGTAACCACAGATACGCAGTATTTT. This sequence encodes CASSSYSGGVTTDTQYF.

This chain uses TRBV12-3 or TRBV12-4 with TRBJ2-1; 7 positions agree with TRBD1. Trimming cost V 3 bases and J 7 bases; bases outside gene matches: 6. There are 14 residues in the CDR3. In DNA, the CDR3 is TGTGCCAGCAGTTTTACGACAGGGTGGAATGAGCAGTTCTTC. This gives the protein CASSFTTGWNEQFF.

Of note for this clonotype: A much larger clone lies one base from this, so it may be a read error. V and J are TRBV6-2 or TRBV6-3 and TRBJ2-6; D remains unclear. The CDR3 is 17 residues long. Germline V CDR1 and CDR2: MNHEY, SVGEGT. CDR3 nucleotide sequence: TGTGCCAGCAGTTACTGGGCAGAAAACTCTGCGGCCAACGTCCTGACTTTC. It specifies CASSYWAENSAANVLTF.

For this clonotype: This clone may be a read error of a much larger clone one base away. The rearrangement joins TRBV7-6 to TRBJ2-5; D gene ambiguous. The germline CDR1 and CDR2 sequences are SGHVS and FNYEAQ. The CDR3 is 14 amino acids. The CDR3 DNA reads as TGTGCCAGCACCTTATCGCTATACCAAGAGACCCAGTACTTC. It encodes CASTLSLYQETQYF.

With regard to this clonotype: This may be a read error: a much more frequent sequence differs by one nucleotide. V is TRBV7-9 and J is TRBJ2-2; D gene uncertain. The CDR3 is 16 amino acids. The V gene's germline CDR1 is SEHNR and CDR2 FQNEAQ (reference sequence). V was shortened by 4 bases and J by 6 bases, with 18 bases between the two germline ends. The CDR3 coding sequence is TGTGCCAGCAGCTCCATGGCCCACCGGCTTGCCGGGGAGCTGTTTTTT. Residues: CASSSMAHRLAGELFF.

A remark on this clonotype: This clone may be a read error of a much larger clone one base away. CDR3 region: CASSRAPRQIQESQYF. The CDR3 DNA follows: TGTGCCAGCAGCCGCGCCCCCAGACAGATACAAGAGAGCCAGTACTTC. The J gene is TRBJ2-5, the V gene TRBV14, with D perhaps TRBD1 (5 bases). Germline loops: CDR1 SGHDN, CDR2 FVKESK. This CDR3 comprises 16 residues.

This clonotype came up a few times. The rearrangement joins TRBV7-2 to TRBJ2-7; unclear D gene. The CDR3 loop spans 16 amino acids. CDR1 is SGHTA, CDR2 FQGNSA, per germline. Between the trimmed V and J ends, which lost 5 bases and 4 bases, there was a span of 21 bases. The CDR3 DNA reads TGTGCCAGCAGCCACAGCAGCTACCTTCGGACGTACGAGCAGTACTTC. Amino acid sequence: CASSHSSYLRTYEQYF.

The J gene is TRBJ2-5, the V gene TRBV3-1; a possible D gene is TRBD1 (5 bases). Germline V gives CDR1 LGHDT, CDR2 YNNKEL (reference sequence). V lost 0 bases, J lost 5 bases, and 10 bases lay in between. The CDR3 has 14 residues. In DNA form, the CDR3 reads TGTGCCAGCAGCCAAGAGCAGGGTTGGGAGACCCAGTACTTC. It translates to CASSQEQGWETQYF.

This clonotype was found a few times. The chain has TRBV27 and TRBJ2-7, with D tentatively TRBD1 (6 bases). The germline V and J ends were trimmed by 4 bases and 3 bases, with 10 bases remaining between them. The CDR3 covers 13 residues. Germline loops: CDR1 MNHEY, CDR2 SMNVEV (reference sequence). CDR3 loop: CASSYRVSYEQYF. Written as DNA, the CDR3 is TGTGCCAGCAGTTACAGGGTAAGCTACGAGCAGTACTTC.

This chain links TRBV13 with TRBJ1-3, with 9 bases identical to TRBD1. Germline CDR1 and CDR2: PRHDT and FYEKMQ (reference sequence). The CDR3 runs to 16 residues. V lost 3 bases and J lost 2; bases outside the gene matches: 5. For the CDR3, the DNA is TGTGCCAGCAGCTTGACAGGGGGTACCCCTGGAAACACCATATATTTT. Protein sequence: CASSLTGGTPGNTIYF.